This T cell receptor beta chain is drawn from a study of cytomegalovirus exposure and HLA in healthy donors. Overall study findings and caveats: Later on, an analysis showed TCR association rates differing by HLA locus, with DRB1 the most and HLA-C the fewest. Per a later analysis, fewer than 20,000 TCR beta sequences showed association with HLA alleles at 0.05 false discovery rate. Cytomegalovirus status, reportedly, was diagnosed with high specificity and sensitivity by the classifier.

The PCR ran on 60 Vbeta and 13 Jbeta primers. Produced via immunoSEQ multiplex PCR; TCRdb's table is partial and in-frame only. This table lists approximately 200,000 clones. With regard to this clone: Its specificity is unknown.

The CDR3 totals 16 residues. V dropped 0 bases and J dropped 1 base, with 10 bases sitting between them. The germline V gene encodes CDR1 MNHNY and CDR2 SVGAGI (reference sequence). The receptor's source is a boy between 5 and 17 years old in good health and CMV-seronegative. Sequencing was carried out using PBMCs. J is TRBJ1-3 and V is TRBV6-6; D is unclear. CDR3 amino acids: CASSYSRQPSGNTIYF. CDR3 DNA: TGTGCCAGCAGTTACTCCCGACAACCATCTGGAAACACCATATATTTT.